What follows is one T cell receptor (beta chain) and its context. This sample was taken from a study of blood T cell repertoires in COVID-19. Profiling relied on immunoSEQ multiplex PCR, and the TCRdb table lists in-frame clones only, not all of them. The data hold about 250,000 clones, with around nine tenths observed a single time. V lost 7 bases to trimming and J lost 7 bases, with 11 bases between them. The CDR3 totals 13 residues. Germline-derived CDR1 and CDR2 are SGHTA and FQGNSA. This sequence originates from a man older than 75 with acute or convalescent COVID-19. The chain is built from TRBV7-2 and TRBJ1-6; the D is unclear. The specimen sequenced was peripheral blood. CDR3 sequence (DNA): TGTGCCAGCAACATCGAACCGAATTCACCCCTCCACTTT. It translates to CASNIEPNSPLHF.